One T cell receptor (beta chain) is described in this entry. The record originates from a study of blood T cell repertoires in COVID-19. About the research overall: COVID-19 samples, acute and convalescent, were from the United States, Italy and Spain.

Original handling: Estimated nucleated cell counts came from reference gene primer amplification. Assay used: immunoSEQ multiplex PCR; TCRdb lists only in-frame clones, some missing. V, J and clone size derive from that table, while D and trimming were established from the DNA sequence. The data contain about 56,000 clones, roughly 90% of them singletons. The receptor was isolated from a human donor in a cohort sampled during active COVID-19. Sequenced material: peripheral blood.

In DNA, the CDR3 is TGTGCCAGCAGCTTAGGAACCGGGACAGTCCTAAGCGAGCAGTACTTC. This sequence encodes CASSLGTGTVLSEQYF. This rearrangement joins TRBV11-3 to TRBJ2-7; TRBD1 matches at 7 bases. The CDR3 length is 16 residues. Germline V CDR1 and CDR2: SGHNT, YENEEA. V was pared by 1 base and J by 6 bases, with 12 bases of the junction left unmatched.